These 17 T cell receptor beta chains share one sample of origin, sequenced in a study of regulatory and conventional T cells in RAG deficiency. Genomic DNA came from blood conventional CD4+ T cells gated CD25-low CD127-high. The repertoire was sequenced with immunoSEQ multiplex PCR; TCRdb's copy has only in-frame clones and lacks some. The data contain tens of thousands of clones, 90% to 97% of them singletons. These data also featured in a second study, about regulatory T cells. That work states: The PCR used 52 TRBV and 13 TRBJ primers.

Sequencing input: CD25- CD4+ T cells sorted from blood. The origin of the receptors is a human donor in good health.

V and J are TRBV30 and TRBJ2-7, with a possible D match to TRBD1 (6 bases). Trimming left V 3 bases short and J 0 bases short, with 6 bases between. The CDR3 has 12 residues. In germline, CDR1 is GTSNPN, CDR2 SVGIG (reference sequence). CDR3 bases: TGTGCCTGGAGGGGGGCCTCCTACGAGCAGTACTTC. This sequence encodes CAWRGASYEQYF.

The chain recombines TRBV30 with TRBJ1-1; possibly TRBD1 for D (6 bases). The V end was cut by 2 bases, the J end by 0 bases, with 10 bases between. Germline CDR1 GTSNPN, CDR2 SVGIG (reference sequence). CDR3 length: 14 residues. CDR3 coding DNA: TGTGCCTGGAGTCGACAGGTTATGAACACTGAAGCTTTCTTT. Translation: CAWSRQVMNTEAFF. The full variable domain, its missing parts supplied by reference TRBV30 and TRBJ1-1, is SQTIHQWPATLVQPVGSPLSLECTVEGTSNPNLYWYRQAAGRGLQLLFYSVGIGQISSEVPQNLSASRPQDRQFILSSKKLLLSDSGFYLCAWSRQVMNTEAFFGQGTRLTVV.

The J gene is TRBJ2-3, the V gene TRBV6-5, with D uncertain. Germline V CDR1 and CDR2: MNHEY, SVGAGI. CDR3 length equals 13 residues. The V gene lost 8 bases and the J gene lost 2 bases, with 11 bases spanning the gap. The CDR3 DNA sequence: TGTGCCAGCTCTGAGATTACCACAGATACGCAGTATTTT. It is translated as CASSEITTDTQYF.

The chain employs TRBV7-9 and TRBJ1-1; 7 bases align to TRBD1. The germline CDR1 and CDR2 sequences are SEHNR and FQNEAQ (reference sequence). V lost 5 bases, J lost 2 bases, and 8 bases stayed unmatched. The CDR3 runs 15 residues. CDR3 coding DNA: TGTGCCAGCAGCCCCGGGACAGCCAAAAACACTGAAGCTTTCTTT. It specifies CASSPGTAKNTEAFF.

This clone came up once. This sequence joins TRBV9 and TRBJ2-1, with D possibly being TRBD2 (5 bases). The CDR3 loop spans 13 amino acids. Germline CDR1 reads SGDLS; CDR2 reads YYNGEE. V was shortened by 4 bases and J by 8 bases, with 13 bases between the two germline ends. CDR3 amino acids: CASSTRTSHEQFF. CDR3 nucleotides: TGTGCCAGCAGCACACGCACTAGTCATGAGCAGTTCTTC.

The gene calls are TRBV7-9 and TRBJ2-1; TRBD1 matches 8 bases. This CDR3 spans 18 amino acids. Germline lookup yields CDR1 SEHNR and CDR2 FQNEAQ (reference sequence). With V trimmed by 7 bases and J by 2 bases, 16 bases remained unmatched. Here the CDR3 DNA reads TGTGCCAGCACCAAAGAAAAACGACAGGGGCCGACCTACAATGAGCAGTTCTTC. It codes for CASTKEKRQGPTYNEQFF. Together with reference TRBV7-9 and TRBJ2-1, the CDR3 gives the full variable domain: DTGVSQNPRHKITKRGQNVTFRCDPISEHNRLYWYRQTLGQGPEFLTYFQNEAQLEKSRLLSDRFSAERPKGSFSTLEIQRTEQGDSAMYLCASTKEKRQGPTYNEQFFGPGTRLTVL.

This chain uses TRBV9 with TRBJ2-3; 7 bases are shared with TRBD1. This CDR3 region has 15 residues. After removal of 4 bases from V and 0 bases from J, the junction contained 5 bases not matched to a gene. From germline, CDR1 is SGDLS and CDR2 YYNGEE. CDR3 coding DNA: TGTGCCAGCAGCCCACGACAGGGAAGCACAGATACGCAGTATTTT. Amino acid sequence: CASSPRQGSTDTQYF.

J is TRBJ1-1 and V is TRBV30, with 7 nucleotides matching TRBD1. The germline V gene has CDR1 GTSNPN and CDR2 SVGIG (reference sequence). CDR3 length equals 15 residues. V lost 5 bases and J lost 0; bases outside the gene matches: 9. The CDR3 sequence is CAWLGQELMNTEAFF. The CDR3, as DNA: TGTGCCTGGTTAGGACAGGAGCTCATGAACACTGAAGCTTTCTTT.

This clone was counted once. The V call is TRBV18, the J call TRBJ1-1, with no clear D. The V gene lost 1 base and the J gene lost 1 base, with 13 bases spanning the gap. Germline V gives CDR1 KGHSH, CDR2 LQKENI. CDR3 length: 16 amino acids. The CDR3 sequence: CASSPLNRRGNTEAFF. CDR3 sequence (DNA): TGTGCCAGCTCACCACTTAATCGACGGGGGAACACTGAAGCTTTCTTT.

The chain links TRBV6-5 to TRBJ2-5, with no clear D. V was clipped by 0 bases and J by 7 bases, with 3 bases between them. CDR1 is MNHEY, CDR2 SVGAGI, per germline. The CDR3 runs 11 residues. CDR3 sequence reads: CASSYSRTQYF. As DNA, the CDR3 is TGTGCCAGCAGTTACTCGCGGACCCAGTACTTC.

CDR3 bases: TGTGCCAGCAGCACCTCAGGACTTTCCTACAATGAGCAGTTCTTC. Its protein product is CASSTSGLSYNEQFF. The chain combines TRBV5-5 with TRBJ2-1, with D possibly TRBD2 on 5 matching bases. V lost 4 bases to trimming and J lost 1 base, with 12 bases between them. There are 15 residues in the CDR3. CDR1 SGHKS and CDR2 YYEKEE come from the germline V gene (reference sequence).

This chain connects TRBV5-5 to TRBJ1-1; a possible D gene is TRBD1 (6 bases). This CDR3 spans 14 amino acids. Per the germline V gene, CDR1 is SGHKS and CDR2 is YYEKEE (reference sequence). The V end was cut by 4 bases, the J end by 5 bases, with 15 bases between. CDR3 DNA sequence: TGTGCCAGCAGCAGTAGCCCCAGGGGAACTGAAGCTTTCTTT. Translating it yields CASSSSPRGTEAFF.

This chain uses TRBV29-1 with TRBJ1-2, with 11 nucleotides matching TRBD1. Looked up from germline, CDR1 is SQVTM and CDR2 is ANQGSEA. Losses at the gene ends were 6 bases for V and 8 bases for J; bases not matched to a gene: 2. This CDR3 spans 11 amino acids. Here the CDR3 reads CSVDRGRGYTF. Written as DNA, the CDR3 is TGCAGCGTGGACAGGGGGCGAGGCTACACCTTC.

V usage is TRBV20-1 and J usage is TRBJ1-1; D may be TRBD1 (5 bases). Trimming removed 3 bases from V and 8 bases from J, with 10 bases in between. CDR1 DFQATT and CDR2 SNEGSKA come from the germline V gene (reference sequence). This CDR3 has 11 residues. CDR3 sequence: CSARVTGEAFF. The DNA of the CDR3 is TGCAGTGCTAGGGTCACAGGAGAAGCTTTCTTT.

The chain combines TRBV19 with TRBJ2-1, with D possibly being TRBD1 (6 bases). Trimming removed 6 bases from V and 4 bases from J, with 19 bases in between. From germline, CDR1 is LNHDA and CDR2 SQIVND (reference sequence). The CDR3 runs to 16 residues. The DNA of the CDR3 is TGTGCCAGTAGAACTACAGGGCTATCTCCTTACAATGAGCAGTTCTTC. It encodes CASRTTGLSPYNEQFF.

V usage is TRBV7-9 and J usage is TRBJ2-7; 10 nucleotides align to TRBD1. Germline CDR1 and CDR2: SEHNR and FQNEAQ (reference sequence). This CDR3 spans 14 amino acids. V trimming: 5 bases; J trimming: 3 bases; junction bases outside the gene matches: 4. CDR3 nucleotide sequence: TGTGCCAGCAGCCTCGGGACAGGGGTCTACGAGCAGTACTTC. Amino acid sequence: CASSLGTGVYEQYF.

The rearrangement uses TRBV30 and TRBJ2-2, with D perhaps TRBD2 (6 bases). The germline CDR1 and CDR2 sequences are GTSNPN and SVGIG (reference sequence). V was shortened by 4 bases and J by 1 base, with 13 bases between the two germline ends. The CDR3 is 15 residues long. The CDR3 reads CAWILAGRNTGELFF. The CDR3 bases are TGTGCCTGGATTCTTGCGGGGAGGAACACCGGGGAGCTGTTTTTT.